The next 32 T cell receptor beta chains were all read from a single sample in a study of vaccination and CD4 T cells after COVID-19. No cognate antigen is known for these TCRs. Treatment specified: approximately 11-day PBMC culture with coronavirus spike peptide pools or control peptides (ViraFEST assay). Sequenced with the Oncomine TCR Beta short-read assay was DNA taken from cultured CD4+ T cells. TCRdb analysed the PCR reads with MiXCR anew, one entry per CDR3 protein. The table lists roughly 8,400 distinct CDR3 sequences, 60% to 70% of them singletons. Sequenced input: CD4+ T cells from blood, cultured in vitro. The receptors originated from a human donor who had recovered from COVID-19.

The chain employs TRBV6-1 and TRBJ2-1; 10 bases match TRBD2. CDR3 length: 14 residues. Unmatched junction bases numbered 4, after V lost 5 bases and J lost 6 bases. Germline lookup yields CDR1 MNHNS and CDR2 SASEGT. The CDR3 region has the DNA TGTGCCAGCAGTCGACTAGCGGGCGCCAATGAGCAGTTCTTC. Translated: CASSRLAGANEQFF.

The rearrangement links TRBV5-6 to TRBJ1-2, with 7 bases identical to TRBD1. The V and J ends lost 0 bases and 4 bases, in that order; junction bases with no gene match: 0. The CDR3 sequence is 13 residues long. The germline V gene encodes CDR1 SGHDT and CDR2 YYEEEE. The CDR3 bases are TGTGCCAGCAGCTTGGACAGGGGCTATGGCTACACCTTC. Protein: CASSLDRGYGYTF. Together with reference TRBV5-6 and TRBJ1-2, the CDR3 gives the full variable domain: DAGVTQSPTHLIKTRGQQVTLRCSPKSGHDTVSWYQQALGQGPQFIFQYYEEEERQRGNFPDRFSGHQFPNYSSELNVNALLLGDSALYLCASSLDRGYGYTFGSGTRLTVV.

J is TRBJ1-5 and V is TRBV24-1; no firm D call. Per the germline V gene, CDR1 is KGHDR and CDR2 is SFDVKD. V lost 4 bases to trimming and J lost 1 base, with 10 bases between them. The CDR3 sequence is 15 residues long. CDR3 in amino acids: CATSDWSASNQPQHF. As DNA, the CDR3 is TGTGCCACCAGTGACTGGTCAGCAAGCAATCAGCCCCAGCATTTT.

This clonotype has only a few counts. CDR3 DNA sequence: TGTGCCAGTAGTCCGGTAGAGGGACAGGGCGTCCCTGAAGCTTTCTTT. Protein: CASSPVEGQGVPEAFF. The chain couples TRBV19 to TRBJ1-1; TRBD1 matches at 9 bases. V was pared by 5 bases and J by 6 bases, with 13 bases of the junction left unmatched. The CDR3 spans 16 residues. Germline V gene lookup returns CDR1 LNHDA and CDR2 SQIVND (reference sequence). Full variable domain (outside the CDR3, taken from reference TRBV19 and TRBJ1-1): DGGITQSPKYLFRKEGQNVTLSCEQNLNHDAMYWYRQDPGQGLRLIYYSQIVNDFQKGDIAEGYSVSREKKESFPLTVTSAQKNPTAFYLCASSPVEGQGVPEAFFGQGTRLTVV.

The V and J genes are TRBV20-1 and TRBJ2-1, with 8 nucleotides matching TRBD2. The trim removed 3 bases at V and 6 bases at J, leaving 1 base unmatched. CDR1 is DFQATT, CDR2 SNEGSKA, per germline (reference sequence). The CDR3 sequence is 12 residues long. The CDR3 DNA sequence: TGCAGTGCTAGCGGGAGGGGCAATGAGCAGTTCTTC. As protein: CSASGRGNEQFF.

In its sample, this clonotype was seen a few times. The genes are TRBV2 and TRBJ1-5; a possible D gene is TRBD1 (5 bases). The CDR3 spans 15 residues. V shed 4 bases and J shed 1 base, with 11 bases lying between them. The germline CDR1 and CDR2 sequences are SNHLY and FYNNEI. The CDR3 DNA sequence: TGTGCCAGCAGTGGGGAAGGGGACAGCAATCAGCCCCAGCATTTT. Translation gives CASSGEGDSNQPQHF.

The chain uses TRBV20-1 and TRBJ2-2; 9 positions match TRBD1. V gave up 1 base and J gave up 3 bases; unmatched junction bases: 3. The CDR3 length is 15 residues. Germline CDR1 DFQATT, CDR2 SNEGSKA (reference sequence). This CDR3 is CSARGGDRDTGELFF. CDR3 coding DNA: TGCAGTGCTAGAGGAGGGGACAGGGACACCGGGGAGCTGTTTTTT.

The chain links TRBV2 to TRBJ2-3; 9 bases are shared with TRBD1. Germline values: CDR1 SNHLY, CDR2 FYNNEI. V gave up 5 bases and J gave up 8 bases; unmatched junction bases: 14. This CDR3 contains 16 residues. The CDR3 DNA sequence: TGTGCCAGCAGTCCCCGGGACAGGGTAGTGATGGGTACGCAGTATTTT. Its protein is CASSPRDRVVMGTQYF.

J is TRBJ2-2 and V is TRBV7-3; 8 bases are shared with TRBD1. Germline CDR1 SGHTA, CDR2 FQGTGA. This CDR3 has 14 residues. J lost 6 bases, V lost 5 bases, and 5 bases had no gene match. The CDR3 coding sequence is TGTGCCAGCAGCCCGGACAGGGTCGCCGGGGAGCTGTTTTTT. Encoded protein: CASSPDRVAGELFF.

The V call is TRBV6-5, the J call TRBJ1-2; tentatively, D is TRBD1 (5 bases). V lost 3 bases and J 7 bases, leaving 15 bases between the germline ends. The CDR3 is made up of 14 amino acids. CDR1 is MNHEY and CDR2 is SVGAGI in the germline V gene. The CDR3 DNA sequence: TGTGCCAGCAGTTATATCGACAGAATGACTGGCTACACCTTC. This translates into CASSYIDRMTGYTF.

This clonotype was detected only a few times. The chain recombines TRBV20-1 with TRBJ2-3, with 10 bases matching TRBD2. Trimming at V came to 1 base and at J to 1 base, leaving 2 bases not matched to a gene. The germline CDR1 and CDR2 sequences are DFQATT and SNEGSKA (reference sequence). This CDR3 contains 15 residues. CDR3 region: CSARGTSGRTDTQYF. As DNA, the CDR3 is TGCAGTGCTAGAGGGACTAGCGGACGCACAGATACGCAGTATTTT.

The gene calls are TRBV7-9 and TRBJ2-6, with 10 bases matching TRBD1. Germline CDR1 reads SEHNR; CDR2 reads FQNEAQ (reference sequence). The CDR3 has 23 residues. V dropped 0 bases and J dropped 0; count of bases not matched to a gene: 17. The chain's CDR3 is CASSLAARDRVGTGDSGANVLTF. CDR3 nucleotides: TGTGCCAGCAGCTTAGCGGCGCGGGACAGGGTCGGGACAGGGGACTCTGGGGCCAACGTCCTGACTTTC.

This clonotype was counted once. This sequence joins TRBV6-5 and TRBJ1-6; no reliable D call. Germline CDR1 reads MNHEY; CDR2 reads SVGAGI. The CDR3 loop spans 13 amino acids. V was clipped by 4 bases and J by 7 bases, with 8 bases between them. The CDR3 is CASSSVDNSPLHF. CDR3 sequence (DNA): TGTGCCAGCAGTTCCGTGGACAATTCACCCCTCCACTTT.

The chain carries TRBV20-1 and TRBJ2-1, with TRBD2 matching 9 bases. Germline trimming cut 2 bases from V and 2 bases from J; bases unmatched to any gene: 7. This CDR3 spans 16 amino acids. Germline CDR1 DFQATT, CDR2 SNEGSKA (reference sequence). DNA for the CDR3: TGCAGTGCTAGACTGACTAGCGGAGGCCCCTACAATGAGCAGTTCTTC. This sequence encodes CSARLTSGGPYNEQFF.

V gene TRBV6-1 combines with J gene TRBJ2-7, with D uncertain. Germline loops: CDR1 MNHNS, CDR2 SASEGT. V was trimmed by 0 bases and J by 3 bases, leaving 12 bases between them. The CDR3 loop spans 15 amino acids. The CDR3 DNA is TGTGCCAGCAGTGAAGCGAGTACCCTAATCTACGAGCAGTACTTC. Protein: CASSEASTLIYEQYF.

Only a few counts were recorded for this clonotype. One end of the junction is discordant with germline, which a read error may explain. The chain couples TRBV20-1 to TRBJ2-2, with TRBD2 matching over 9 bases. The CDR3 length is 12 residues. Germline V lookup: CDR1 DFQATT, CDR2 SNEGSKA (reference sequence). The CDR3 here is CAAGGNTGELFF. DNA for the CDR3: TGTGCAGCGGGGGGCAACACCGGGGAGCTGTTTTTT.

A few counts support this clonotype. The V gene is TRBV7-9, the J gene TRBJ1-1; D gene ambiguous. Germline V gene lookup returns CDR1 SEHNR and CDR2 FQNEAQ (reference sequence). The CDR3 is 13 amino acids. With 5 bases removed from V and 7 bases from J, the gap between germline ends came to 14 bases. CDR3 amino acids: CASSLSQNLEAFF. For the CDR3, the DNA is TGTGCCAGCAGCCTGAGCCAGAACCTTGAAGCTTTCTTT.

This chain joins TRBV6-1 and TRBJ1-5; 7 positions agree with TRBD1. V trimming: 6 bases; J trimming: 3 bases; junction bases outside the gene matches: 5. CDR1 is MNHNS and CDR2 is SASEGT in the germline V gene. This CDR3 has 14 residues. The CDR3 loop is CASSPDRDNQPQHF. DNA of the CDR3: TGTGCCAGCAGCCCCGACAGGGACAATCAGCCCCAGCATTTT.

The V call is TRBV6-5, the J call TRBJ2-2, with 9 bases lining up with TRBD1. This CDR3 region has 14 residues. Germline lookup yields CDR1 MNHEY and CDR2 SVGAGI. V trimming: 4 bases; J trimming: 7 bases; junction bases outside the gene matches: 4. CDR3 sequence reads: CASSSDRGNGELFF. The CDR3 DNA reads TGTGCCAGCAGTTCGGACAGGGGAAACGGGGAGCTGTTTTTT.

The rearrangement joins TRBV7-9 to TRBJ1-2; 7 bases map to TRBD1. V shed 10 bases, J shed 4 bases, and the junction held 6 bases outside the gene matches. The CDR3 runs to 12 residues. From germline, CDR1 is SEHNR and CDR2 FQNEAQ (reference sequence). The CDR3, as DNA: TGTGCCATCACTGGGACAGCCTATGGCTACACCTTC. This codes for CAITGTAYGYTF.

This sequence joins TRBV11-3 and TRBJ2-2, with D uncertain. V shed 0 bases and J shed 15 bases, with 11 bases lying between them. The CDR3 totals 12 residues. CDR1 is SGHNT, CDR2 YENEEA, per germline. Written as DNA, the CDR3 is TGTGCCAGCAGCTTAGAAGAGACCGGCGTGTTTTTT. This translates into CASSLEETGVFF.

V and J are TRBV11-2 and TRBJ2-2; possibly TRBD1 for D (5 bases). Germline lookup yields CDR1 SGHAT and CDR2 FQNNGV. V lost 5 bases, J lost 4 bases, and 8 bases lay in between. The CDR3 runs 13 residues. As DNA, the CDR3 is TGTGCCAGCAGCCGTAGGGGCACCGGGGAGCTGTTTTTT. Protein product: CASSRRGTGELFF.

In this sample, this clonotype turned up a few times. V is TRBV12-3 or TRBV12-4 and J is TRBJ2-6; 8 nucleotides agree with TRBD1. The length of the CDR3 is 17 residues. Germline trimming cut 5 bases from V and 0 bases from J; bases unmatched to any gene: 6. The CDR3 sequence is CASSLGQVHSGANVLTF. Written as DNA, the CDR3 is TGTGCCAGCAGTCTGGGACAGGTTCACTCTGGGGCCAACGTCCTGACTTTC.

The sample holds one count of this clonotype. The chain employs TRBV7-9 and TRBJ1-1; D gene ambiguous. The CDR3 totals 13 residues. CDR1 and CDR2 (germline): SEHNR, FQNEAQ (reference sequence). Trimming stripped 4 bases from V and 4 bases from J, with 10 bases between. CDR3 protein: CASSSQERTEAFF. The CDR3 DNA reads as TGTGCCAGCAGCTCACAAGAGCGCACTGAAGCTTTCTTT. The full variable domain, with the rest looked up from reference TRBV7-9 and TRBJ1-1, is DTGVSQNPRHKITKRGQNVTFRCDPISEHNRLYWYRQTLGQGPEFLTYFQNEAQLEKSRLLSDRFSAERPKGSFSTLEIQRTEQGDSAMYLCASSSQERTEAFFGQGTRLTVV.

The rearrangement joins TRBV6-9 to TRBJ2-3; tentatively, D is TRBD2 (6 bases). This CDR3 is built from 15 residues. The germline gives CDR1 MNHGY, CDR2 SVAAGI. V lost 2 bases to trimming and J lost 1 base, with 10 bases between them. The CDR3 coding sequence is TGTGCCAGCAGTTATGCGCGGGACCGCACAGATACGCAGTATTTT. Its protein product is CASSYARDRTDTQYF.

The chain recombines TRBV6-5 with TRBJ1-3, with a weak D call TRBD1 (5 bases). Germline V lookup: CDR1 MNHEY, CDR2 SVGAGI. Trimming shortened V by 4 bases and J by 0 bases, and 13 bases separated the two germline ends. The CDR3 runs 16 residues. CDR3 DNA: TGTGCCAGCAGTTCCTGGGGGTTAAGCTCTGGAAACACCATATATTTT. Encoded protein: CASSSWGLSSGNTIYF.

This rearrangement joins TRBV28 to TRBJ2-5; no clear D gene. The germline V gene encodes CDR1 MDHEN and CDR2 SYDVKM. V was trimmed by 3 bases and J by 5 bases, leaving 10 bases between them. The CDR3 is made up of 13 amino acids. CDR3 loop: CASSFPGRETQYF. The CDR3 bases are TGTGCCAGCAGTTTCCCCGGGCGGGAGACCCAGTACTTC.

This chain links TRBV5-4 with TRBJ1-2, with D perhaps matching TRBD1 (5 bases). Trimming stripped 3 bases from V and 8 bases from J, with 17 bases between. Per the germline V gene, CDR1 is SGHNT and CDR2 is YYREEE (reference sequence). The CDR3 extends over 14 amino acids. The CDR3 DNA reads TGTGCCAGCAGCTCGGGACTGCTTAGAGGCGGCTACACCTTC. It encodes CASSSGLLRGGYTF.

The gene calls are TRBV20-1 and TRBJ2-1; the match to TRBD2 covers 13 bases. The CDR3 is 13 residues long. With 6 bases clipped from V and 7 bases from J, the junction kept 3 bases outside the gene matches. CDR1 and CDR2 (germline): DFQATT, SNEGSKA (reference sequence). The CDR3 nucleotides are TGCAGTGCCCGGACTAGCGGGAGTAATGAGCAGTTCTTC. Its protein product is CSARTSGSNEQFF.

This clonotype was picked up a small number of times. The J gene is TRBJ1-1, the V gene TRBV29-1; D gene ambiguous. With 4 bases removed from V and 3 bases from J, the gap between germline ends came to 15 bases. The CDR3 runs 14 residues. Germline V CDR1 and CDR2: SQVTM, ANQGSEA. The CDR3 is CSVVRAPSYTEAFF. CDR3 DNA: TGCAGCGTTGTACGGGCCCCATCTTACACTGAAGCTTTCTTT.

CDR3 in DNA: TGCAGTGCCCGCGGAGCTATGTCGTTATACAATGAGCAGTTCTTC. It yields the protein CSARGAMSLYNEQFF. V is TRBV20-1 and J is TRBJ2-1; D remains ambiguous. The CDR3 consists of 15 residues. Trimming removed 6 bases at V and 4 bases at J, with 19 bases between. The germline gives CDR1 DFQATT, CDR2 SNEGSKA (reference sequence).

The chain couples TRBV15 to TRBJ2-3, with a weak D call TRBD2 (6 bases). The CDR3 runs 16 residues. CDR1 is LNHNV, CDR2 YYDKDF, per germline (reference sequence). V gave up 1 base and J gave up 6 bases, with 17 bases separating them. DNA for the CDR3: TGTGCCACCAGCAGAGTGCCCCTGGGAGGAACCGATACGCAGTATTTT. Translating it yields CATSRVPLGGTDTQYF.